These T cell receptor beta chains were read from a single sample in a study of shared clonotypes between healthy human individuals. Measured with immunoSEQ multiplex PCR; TCRdb has only the in-frame clones, and not every one. The sample contains just over 2,000,000 clones, about 95% of which appear only once. Sequences were obtained from naive CD8+ T cells sorted from blood. The source of these receptors is a man younger than 35 in good health. CDR3s include the opening cysteine and the closing phenylalanine or tryptophan. A D gene is named only where the DNA matches it firmly. Some rows have no size entry. The others give once, few or many, or a class for an expanded clone.

v_call,j_call,clone_size,cdr3_length,d_call,cdr3_nt,cdr3_aa
TRBV25-1,TRBJ2-5,NA,13,NA,TGTGCCAGCCCCCCGCTGGGCCAAGAGACCCAGTACTTC,CASPPLGQETQYF
TRBV6-5,TRBJ1-2,NA,15,NA,TGTGCCAGCACCACTCCCTGGATGGCTAACTATGGCTACACCTTC,CASTTPWMANYGYTF
TRBV7-9,TRBJ2-1,NA,12,NA,TGTGCCAGCAGCTTAGGAACGAATGAGCAGTTCTTC,CASSLGTNEQFF
TRBV7-9,TRBJ2-1,NA,16,TRBD2,TGTGCCAGCAGCTTAGGACTAGCGGGAGATAGGTATGAGCAGTTCTTC,CASSLGLAGDRYEQFF
TRBV7-9,TRBJ1-1,once,13,NA,TGTGCCAGCAGCCTCAACCAGAACACTGAAGCTTTCTTT,CASSLNQNTEAFF
TRBV7-8,TRBJ1-1,NA,15,TRBD1,TGTGCCAGCAGCTACGGGACAGGAATGAACACTGAAGCTTTCTTT,CASSYGTGMNTEAFF
TRBV4-1,TRBJ2-1,NA,16,TRBD1,TGCGCCAGCAGCCAAGAGGCCGGGACAGCCTACAATGAGCAGTTCTTC,CASSQEAGTAYNEQFF
TRBV28,TRBJ2-7,once,14,TRBD1,TGTGCCAGCAGTGAGACAGGGGGACGCTACGAGCAGTACTTC,CASSETGGRYEQYF
TRBV6-5,TRBJ2-5,NA,14,TRBD2,TGTGCCAGCACCGATAGCGGGATTGGTGAGACCCAGTACTTC,CASTDSGIGETQYF
TRBV27,TRBJ1-1,NA,13,TRBD1,TGTGCCAGCACCTCAGGGGGAGGAACTGAAGCTTTCTTT,CASTSGGGTEAFF
TRBV5-4,TRBJ2-7,NA,13,TRBD2,TGTGCCAGCAGCCCGGGACTAGCAGGCGAGCAGTACTTC,CASSPGLAGEQYF
TRBV4-2,TRBJ1-2,once,17,NA,TGTGCCAGCAGCCAAGATCCCACAGGGCATAAGAACTATGGCTACACCTTC,CASSQDPTGHKNYGYTF
TRBV4-3,TRBJ2-2,NA,14,NA,TGCGCCAGCAGCCAAGTAGGCGACACCGGGGAGCTGTTTTTT,CASSQVGDTGELFF
TRBV4-1,TRBJ1-4,NA,15,NA,TGCGCCAGCAGCCAAGTGCAAGCAACTAATGAAAAACTGTTTTTT,CASSQVQATNEKLFF
TRBV5-5,TRBJ2-7,once,17,NA,TGTGCCAGCAGCGGGACAAACCCACCCTTCCCCGCCTACGAGCAGTACTTC,CASSGTNPPFPAYEQYF
TRBV27,TRBJ1-5,once,14,TRBD1,TGTGCCAGCAGGGCCGGGACAGGGTATCAGCCCCAGCATTTT,CASRAGTGYQPQHF
TRBV10-1,TRBJ2-7,NA,15,NA,TGCGCCAGCAGTGAGGGAGCGGGCCTACCCTACGAGCAGTACTTC,CASSEGAGLPYEQYF
TRBV5-6,TRBJ1-1,few,13,NA,TGTGCCAGCACCATGGGGGAGGACACTGAAGCTTTCTTT,CASTMGEDTEAFF
TRBV7-6,TRBJ2-2,once,14,NA,TGTGCCAGCAGCTTAGCGGGGAGCACCGGGGAGCTGTTTTTT,CASSLAGSTGELFF
TRBV4-1,TRBJ2-7,NA,16,TRBD2,TGCGCCAGCAGCCAGGTTATAGCGGGAGGGCCCTACGAGCAGTACTTC,CASSQVIAGGPYEQYF
TRBV21-1,TRBJ1-5,NA,14,NA,TGTGCCAGCACCCATGGTGCTTGTGGTCAGCCCCAGCATTTT,CASTHGACGQPQHF
TRBV19,TRBJ2-7,NA,17,NA,TGTGCCAGTAGTATGAGACCTGGACAGGACTACTCCTACGAGCAGTACTTC,CASSMRPGQDYSYEQYF
TRBV9,TRBJ2-1,NA,15,NA,TGTGCCAGCAGCGTAGCGGGAGTGGGCTACAATGAGCAGTTCTTC,CASSVAGVGYNEQFF
TRBV6-5,TRBJ1-6,NA,15,NA,TGTGCCAGCACCAGGGTGTCGGTGGGGGGCACACCCCTCCACTTT,CASTRVSVGGTPLHF
TRBV6-6,TRBJ2-1,NA,15,TRBD2,TGTGCCAGCAGTTACGGCCGGGGGGCCTACAATGAGCAGTTCTTC,CASSYGRGAYNEQFF
TRBV19,TRBJ2-2,NA,12,NA,TGTGCCAGTAGTATCCCCTCCGGGGAGCTGTTTTTT,CASSIPSGELFF
TRBV11-2,TRBJ2-3,NA,18,TRBD2,TGTGCCAGCAGCTTAGCCCCGGGACTAGCGGGGGCCACAGATACGCAGTATTTT,CASSLAPGLAGATDTQYF
TRBV4-1,TRBJ1-5,few,12,NA,TGCGCCAGCAGCCAAGACGATCAGCCCCAGCATTTT,CASSQDDQPQHF
TRBV4-1,TRBJ2-1,NA,17,TRBD2,TGCGCCAGCAGCCATGACCCGACTAGCGGGAGAATCAATGAGCAGTTCTTC,CASSHDPTSGRINEQFF
TRBV5-6,TRBJ2-1,NA,16,NA,TGTGCCAGCAGCTTAGGGAGACAGAGCTCCTACAATGAGCAGTTCTTC,CASSLGRQSSYNEQFF
TRBV9,TRBJ2-1,NA,14,NA,TGTGCCAGCAGTGCGCCTGGAGGGTTCGATGAGCAGTTCTTC,CASSAPGGFDEQFF
TRBV7-9,TRBJ2-7,NA,15,NA,TGTGCCAGCAGCTTAGTGGGGAGTGAGGGCAGCGAGCAGTACTTC,CASSLVGSEGSEQYF
TRBV9,TRBJ2-7,few,14,NA,TGTGCCAGCAGCGTAGGAGGAGGAACCTACGAGCAGTACTTC,CASSVGGGTYEQYF
TRBV30,TRBJ2-7,NA,14,TRBD2,TGTGCCTGGAGCGCCGGGACTAACTCCTACGAGCAGTACTTC,CAWSAGTNSYEQYF
TRBV7-6,TRBJ1-4,NA,14,TRBD1,TGTGCCAGCAGCCCGACAGGGTCGCATGAAAAACTGTTTTTT,CASSPTGSHEKLFF
TRBV9,TRBJ2-7,NA,16,NA,TGTGCCAGCAGCGCAGGGGGGCTAGCGGCACCCTACGAGCAGTACTTC,CASSAGGLAAPYEQYF